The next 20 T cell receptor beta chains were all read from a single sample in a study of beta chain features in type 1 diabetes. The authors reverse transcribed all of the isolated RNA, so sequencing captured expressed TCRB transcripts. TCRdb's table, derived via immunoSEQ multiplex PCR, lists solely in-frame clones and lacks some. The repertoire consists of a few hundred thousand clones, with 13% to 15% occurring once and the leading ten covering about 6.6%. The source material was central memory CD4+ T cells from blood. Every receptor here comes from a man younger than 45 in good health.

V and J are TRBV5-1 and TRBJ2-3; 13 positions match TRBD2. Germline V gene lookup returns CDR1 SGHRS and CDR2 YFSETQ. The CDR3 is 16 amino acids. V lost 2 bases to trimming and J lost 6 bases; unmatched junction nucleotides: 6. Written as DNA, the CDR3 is TGCGCCAGCAGCTTCCTGGGACTAGCGGGGTCGGATACGCAGTATTTT. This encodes CASSFLGLAGSDTQYF.

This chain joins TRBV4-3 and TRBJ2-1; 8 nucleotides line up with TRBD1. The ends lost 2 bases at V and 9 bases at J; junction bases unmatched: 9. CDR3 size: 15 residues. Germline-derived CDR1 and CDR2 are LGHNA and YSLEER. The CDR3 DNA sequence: TGCGCCAGCAGCCAACTCCGACAGGGGTTTAGTGAGCAGTTCTTC. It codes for CASSQLRQGFSEQFF.

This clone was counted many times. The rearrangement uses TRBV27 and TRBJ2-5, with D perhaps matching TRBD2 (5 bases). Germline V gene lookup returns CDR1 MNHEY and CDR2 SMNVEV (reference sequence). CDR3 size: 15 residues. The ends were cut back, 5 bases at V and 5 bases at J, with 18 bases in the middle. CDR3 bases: TGTGCCAGCAGTCCAGGACTGATCGGTTTGGAGACCCAGTACTTC. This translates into CASSPGLIGLETQYF.

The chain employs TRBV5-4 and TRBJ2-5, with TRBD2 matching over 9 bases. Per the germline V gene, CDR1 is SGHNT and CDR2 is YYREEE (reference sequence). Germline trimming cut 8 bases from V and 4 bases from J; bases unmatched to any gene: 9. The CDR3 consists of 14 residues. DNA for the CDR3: TGTGCCAGTGGTAGCGGGAGTGTAGGAGAGACCCAGTACTTC. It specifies CASGSGSVGETQYF. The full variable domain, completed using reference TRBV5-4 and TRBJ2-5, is ETGVTQSPTHLIKTRGQQVTLRCSSQSGHNTVSWYQQALGQGPQFIFQYYREEENGRGNFPPRFSGLQFPNYSSELNVNALELDDSALYLCASGSGSVGETQYFGPGTRLLVL.

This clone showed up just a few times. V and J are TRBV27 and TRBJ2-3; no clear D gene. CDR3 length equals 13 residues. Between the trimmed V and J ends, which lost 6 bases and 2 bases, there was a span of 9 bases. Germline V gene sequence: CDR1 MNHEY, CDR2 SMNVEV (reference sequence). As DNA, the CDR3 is TGTGCCAGCAGCCTAACTCACACAGATACGCAGTATTTT. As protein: CASSLTHTDTQYF.

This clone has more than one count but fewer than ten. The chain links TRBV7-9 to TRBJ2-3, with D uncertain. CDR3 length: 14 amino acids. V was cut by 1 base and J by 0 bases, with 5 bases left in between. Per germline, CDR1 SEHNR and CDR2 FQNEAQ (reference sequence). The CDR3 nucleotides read TGTGCCAGCAGCTTAGATAGGAGCACAGATACGCAGTATTTT. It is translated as CASSLDRSTDTQYF.

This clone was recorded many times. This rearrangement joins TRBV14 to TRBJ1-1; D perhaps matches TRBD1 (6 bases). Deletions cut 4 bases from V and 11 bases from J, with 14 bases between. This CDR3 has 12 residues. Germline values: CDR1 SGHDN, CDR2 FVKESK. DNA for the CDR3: TGTGCCAGCAGCCCGGACAGAATCGGGGCTTTCTTT. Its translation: CASSPDRIGAFF.

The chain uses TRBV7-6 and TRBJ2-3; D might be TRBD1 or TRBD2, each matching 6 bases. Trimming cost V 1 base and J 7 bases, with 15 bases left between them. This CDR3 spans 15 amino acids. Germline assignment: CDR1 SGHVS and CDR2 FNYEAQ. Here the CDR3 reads CASSLGGDKTNTQYF. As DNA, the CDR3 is TGTGCCAGCAGCTTAGGCGGGGACAAAACCAATACGCAGTATTTT.

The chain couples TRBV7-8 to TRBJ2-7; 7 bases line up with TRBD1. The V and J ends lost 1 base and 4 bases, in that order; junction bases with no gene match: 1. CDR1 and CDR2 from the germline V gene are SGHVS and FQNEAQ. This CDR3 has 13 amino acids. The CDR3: CASSLGRGYEQYV. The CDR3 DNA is TGTGCCAGCAGCTTAGGCAGGGGGTACGAGCAGTACGTC.

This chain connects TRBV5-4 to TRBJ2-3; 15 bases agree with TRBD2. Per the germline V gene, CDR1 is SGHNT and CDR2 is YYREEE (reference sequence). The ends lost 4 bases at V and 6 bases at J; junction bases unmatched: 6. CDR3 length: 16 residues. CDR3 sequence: CASSTGLAGGPDTQYF. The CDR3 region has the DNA TGTGCCAGCAGCACGGGACTAGCGGGAGGTCCCGATACGCAGTATTTT.

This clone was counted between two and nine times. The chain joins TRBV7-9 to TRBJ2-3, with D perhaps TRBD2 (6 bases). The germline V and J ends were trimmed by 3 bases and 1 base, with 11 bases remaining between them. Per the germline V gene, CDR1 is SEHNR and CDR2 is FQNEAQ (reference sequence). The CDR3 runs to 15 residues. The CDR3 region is CASSFRSGRTDTQYF. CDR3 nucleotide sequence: TGTGCCAGCAGCTTTCGTAGCGGACGCACAGATACGCAGTATTTT.

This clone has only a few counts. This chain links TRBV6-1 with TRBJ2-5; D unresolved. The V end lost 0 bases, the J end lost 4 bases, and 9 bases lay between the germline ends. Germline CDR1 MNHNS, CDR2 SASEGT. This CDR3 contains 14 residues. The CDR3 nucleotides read TGTGCCAGCAGTGAAGCTCGGGTACGAGAGACCCAGTACTTC. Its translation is CASSEARVRETQYF.

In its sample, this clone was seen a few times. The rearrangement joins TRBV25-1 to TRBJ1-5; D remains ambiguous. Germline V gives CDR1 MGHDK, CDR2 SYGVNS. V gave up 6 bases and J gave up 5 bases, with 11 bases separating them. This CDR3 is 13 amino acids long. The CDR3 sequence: CASSPSGYQPQHF. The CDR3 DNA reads TGTGCCAGCAGCCCATCGGGGTATCAGCCCCAGCATTTT.

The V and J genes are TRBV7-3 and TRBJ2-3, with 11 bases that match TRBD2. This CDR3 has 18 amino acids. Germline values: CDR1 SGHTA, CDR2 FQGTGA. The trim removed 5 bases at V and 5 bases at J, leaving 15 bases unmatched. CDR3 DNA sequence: TGTGCCAGCAGCCCAAGGGTACTAGCGGGAGTTCTTGGAGATACGCAGTATTTT. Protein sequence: CASSPRVLAGVLGDTQYF.

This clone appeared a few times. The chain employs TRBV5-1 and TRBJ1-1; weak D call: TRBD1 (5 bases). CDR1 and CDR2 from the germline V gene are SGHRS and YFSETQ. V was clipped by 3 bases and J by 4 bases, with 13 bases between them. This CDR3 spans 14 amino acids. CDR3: CASSWGGEGTEAFF. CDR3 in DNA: TGCGCCAGCAGCTGGGGCGGGGAGGGCACTGAAGCTTTCTTT.

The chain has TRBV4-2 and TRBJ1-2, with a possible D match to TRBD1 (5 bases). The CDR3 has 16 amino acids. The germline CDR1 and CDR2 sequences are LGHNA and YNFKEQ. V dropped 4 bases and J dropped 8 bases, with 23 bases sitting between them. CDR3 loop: CASSLESPTVLPGYTF. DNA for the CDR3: TGTGCCAGCAGCCTAGAGAGCCCGACAGTTCTCCCGGGCTACACCTTC.

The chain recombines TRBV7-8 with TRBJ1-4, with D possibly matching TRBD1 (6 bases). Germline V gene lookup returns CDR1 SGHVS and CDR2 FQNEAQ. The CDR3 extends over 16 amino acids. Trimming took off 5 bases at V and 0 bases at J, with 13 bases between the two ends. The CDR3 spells CASSPYRVATNEKLFF. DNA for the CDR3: TGTGCCAGCAGCCCTTACAGGGTTGCAACTAATGAAAAACTGTTTTTT. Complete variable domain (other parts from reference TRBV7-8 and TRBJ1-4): GAGVSQSPRYKVAKRGQDVALRCDPISGHVSLFWYQQALGQGPEFLTYFQNEAQLDKSGLPSDRFFAERPEGSVSTLKIQRTQQEDSAVYLCASSPYRVATNEKLFFGSGTQLSVL.

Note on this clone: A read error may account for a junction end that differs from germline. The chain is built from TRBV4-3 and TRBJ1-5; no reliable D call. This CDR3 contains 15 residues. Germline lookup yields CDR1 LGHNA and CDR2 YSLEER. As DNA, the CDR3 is TGCGCCAGCAGCCTTGGGCATGGGAACGATCAGCCCCATCATTTT. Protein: CASSLGHGNDQPHHF.

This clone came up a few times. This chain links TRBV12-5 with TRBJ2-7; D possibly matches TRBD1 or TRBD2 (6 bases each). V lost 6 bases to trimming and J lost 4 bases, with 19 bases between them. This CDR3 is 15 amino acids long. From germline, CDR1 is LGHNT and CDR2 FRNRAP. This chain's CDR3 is CASGSGARPPYEQYF. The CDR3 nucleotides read TGTGCTAGTGGCTCGGGGGCTCGTCCCCCTTACGAGCAGTACTTC.

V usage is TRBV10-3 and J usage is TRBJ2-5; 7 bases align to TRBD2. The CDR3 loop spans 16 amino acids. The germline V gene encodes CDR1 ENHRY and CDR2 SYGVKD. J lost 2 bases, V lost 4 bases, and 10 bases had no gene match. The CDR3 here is CAISVGGSGKQETQYF. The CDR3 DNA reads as TGTGCCATCAGTGTTGGCGGGAGTGGAAAACAAGAGACCCAGTACTTC.